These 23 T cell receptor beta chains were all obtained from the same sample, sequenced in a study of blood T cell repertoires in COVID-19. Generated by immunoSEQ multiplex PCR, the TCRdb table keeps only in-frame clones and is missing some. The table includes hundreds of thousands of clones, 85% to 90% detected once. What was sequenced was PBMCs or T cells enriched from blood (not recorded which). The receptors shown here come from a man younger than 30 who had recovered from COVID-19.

CDR3 coding DNA: TGTGCCAGCTCACCGTCGACAGGGGAGGGAGGAGGCTACACCTTC. Its translation: CASSPSTGEGGGYTF. The chain couples TRBV18 to TRBJ1-2; 8 bases match TRBD1. CDR1 and CDR2 from the germline V gene are KGHSH and LQKENI. V lost 3 bases to trimming and J lost 8 bases; unmatched junction nucleotides: 11. This CDR3 region has 15 residues.

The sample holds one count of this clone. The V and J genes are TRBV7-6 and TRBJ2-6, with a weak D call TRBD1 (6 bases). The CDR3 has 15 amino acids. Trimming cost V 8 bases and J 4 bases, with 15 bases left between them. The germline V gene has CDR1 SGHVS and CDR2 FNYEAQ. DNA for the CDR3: TGTGCCAGCGCCCCCACAGGGAGCGGGGCCAACGTCCTGACTTTC. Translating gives CASAPTGSGANVLTF.

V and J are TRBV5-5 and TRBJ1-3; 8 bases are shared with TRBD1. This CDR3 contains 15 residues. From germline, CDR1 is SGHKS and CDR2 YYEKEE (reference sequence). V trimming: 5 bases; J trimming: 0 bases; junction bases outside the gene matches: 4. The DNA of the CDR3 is TGTGCCAGCAGTACTACAGGGGGCTCTGGAAACACCATATATTTT. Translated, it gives CASSTTGGSGNTIYF.

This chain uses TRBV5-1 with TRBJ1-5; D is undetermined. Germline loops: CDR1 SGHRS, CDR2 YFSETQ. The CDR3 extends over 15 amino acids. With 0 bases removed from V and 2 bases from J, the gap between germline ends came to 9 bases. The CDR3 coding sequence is TGCGCCAGCAGCTTGGGGGCCGGGGGCAATCAGCCCCAGCATTTT. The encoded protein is CASSLGAGGNQPQHF.

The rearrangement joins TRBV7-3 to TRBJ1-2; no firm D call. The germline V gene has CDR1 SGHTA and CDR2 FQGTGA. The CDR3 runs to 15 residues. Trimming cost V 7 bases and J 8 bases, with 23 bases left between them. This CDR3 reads CASTKGTGDGGGYTF. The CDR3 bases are TGTGCCAGCACCAAAGGAACTGGGGATGGAGGAGGCTACACCTTC.

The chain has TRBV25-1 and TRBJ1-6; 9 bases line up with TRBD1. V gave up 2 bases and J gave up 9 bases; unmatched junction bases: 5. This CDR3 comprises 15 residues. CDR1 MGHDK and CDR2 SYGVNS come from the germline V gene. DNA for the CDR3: TGTGCCAGCAGTGAAGAGGGGACAGGGATTTCACCCCTCCACTTT. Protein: CASSEEGTGISPLHF. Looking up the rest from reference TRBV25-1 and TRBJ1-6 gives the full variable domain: EADIYQTPRYLVIGTGKKITLECSQTMGHDKMYWYQQDPGMELHLIHYSYGVNSTEKGDLSSESTVSRIRTEHFPLTLESARPSHTSQYLCASSEEGTGISPLHFGNGTRLTVT.

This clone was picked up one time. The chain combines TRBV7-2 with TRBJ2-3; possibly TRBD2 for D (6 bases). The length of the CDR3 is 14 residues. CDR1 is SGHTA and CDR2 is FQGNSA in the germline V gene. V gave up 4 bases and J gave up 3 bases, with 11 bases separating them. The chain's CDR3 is CASSWTTVTDTQYF. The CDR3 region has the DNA TGTGCCAGCAGCTGGACTACCGTAACAGATACGCAGTATTTT.

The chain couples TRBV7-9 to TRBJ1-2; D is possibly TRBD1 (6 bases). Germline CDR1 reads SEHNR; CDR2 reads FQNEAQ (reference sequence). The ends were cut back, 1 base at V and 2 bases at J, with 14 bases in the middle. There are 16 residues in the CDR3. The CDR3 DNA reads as TGTGCCAGCAGCTTAGACTTAAGGACAGCCAACTATGGCTACACCTTC. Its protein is CASSLDLRTANYGYTF. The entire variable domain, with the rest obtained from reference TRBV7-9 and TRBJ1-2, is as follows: DTGVSQNPRHKITKRGQNVTFRCDPISEHNRLYWYRQTLGQGPEFLTYFQNEAQLEKSRLLSDRFSAERPKGSFSTLEIQRTEQGDSAMYLCASSLDLRTANYGYTFGSGTRLTVV.

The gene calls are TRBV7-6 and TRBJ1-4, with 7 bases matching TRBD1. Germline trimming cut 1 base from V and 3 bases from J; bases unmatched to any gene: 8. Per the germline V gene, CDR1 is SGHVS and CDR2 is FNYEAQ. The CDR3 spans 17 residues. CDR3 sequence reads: CASSLVRQGAANEKLFF. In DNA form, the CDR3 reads TGTGCCAGCAGCTTAGTAAGACAGGGTGCAGCTAATGAAAAACTGTTTTTT.

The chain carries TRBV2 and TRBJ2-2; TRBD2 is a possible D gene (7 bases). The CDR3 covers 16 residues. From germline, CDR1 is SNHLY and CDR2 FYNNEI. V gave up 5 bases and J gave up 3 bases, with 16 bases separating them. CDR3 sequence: CASSRGRAAHTGELFF. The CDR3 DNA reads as TGTGCCAGCAGTAGGGGGAGGGCTGCGCACACCGGGGAGCTGTTTTTT.

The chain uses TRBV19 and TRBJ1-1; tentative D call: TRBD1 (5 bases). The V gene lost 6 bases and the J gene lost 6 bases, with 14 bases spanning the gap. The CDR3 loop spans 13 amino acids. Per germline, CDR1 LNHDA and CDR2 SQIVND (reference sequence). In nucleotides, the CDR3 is TGTGCCAGTAGAACCCAGGGTCGCGCTGAAGCTTTCTTT. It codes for CASRTQGRAEAFF.

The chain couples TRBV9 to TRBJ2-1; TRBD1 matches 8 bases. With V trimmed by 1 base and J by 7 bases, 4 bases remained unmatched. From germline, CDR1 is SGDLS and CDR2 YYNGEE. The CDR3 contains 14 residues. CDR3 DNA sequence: TGTGCCAGCAGCGTACAGGGGGCTCCGAATGAGCAGTTCTTC. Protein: CASSVQGAPNEQFF.

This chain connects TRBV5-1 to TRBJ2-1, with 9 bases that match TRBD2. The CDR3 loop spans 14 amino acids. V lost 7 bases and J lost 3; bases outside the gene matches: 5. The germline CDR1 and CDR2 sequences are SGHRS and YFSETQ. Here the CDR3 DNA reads TGCGCCAGCGCGGCAGCGGGAGGCTACAATGAGCAGTTCTTC. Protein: CASAAAGGYNEQFF.

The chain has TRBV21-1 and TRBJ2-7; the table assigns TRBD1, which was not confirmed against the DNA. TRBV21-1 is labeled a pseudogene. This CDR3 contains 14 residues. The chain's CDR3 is CASSKVGQGDEQYF. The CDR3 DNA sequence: TGTGCCAGCAGCAAAGTAGGACAGGGGGACGAGCAGTACTTC.

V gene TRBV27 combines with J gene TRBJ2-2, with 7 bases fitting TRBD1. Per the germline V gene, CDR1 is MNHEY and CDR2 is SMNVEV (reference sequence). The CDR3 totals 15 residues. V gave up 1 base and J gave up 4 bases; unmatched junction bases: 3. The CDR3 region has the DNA TGTGCCAGCAGTTTATTGAGGGGGCCCACCGGGGAGCTGTTTTTT. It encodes CASSLLRGPTGELFF.

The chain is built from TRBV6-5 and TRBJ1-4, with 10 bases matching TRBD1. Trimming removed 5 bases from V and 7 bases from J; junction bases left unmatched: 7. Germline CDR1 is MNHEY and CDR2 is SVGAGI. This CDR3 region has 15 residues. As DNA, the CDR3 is TGTGCCAGCAGTCGGACAGGGGGTTCTGTTGAAAAACTGTTTTTT. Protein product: CASSRTGGSVEKLFF.

The CDR3 is CASSLSRDRVRKTEAFF. CDR3 bases: TGCGCCAGCAGCTTGTCCCGGGACAGGGTGAGGAAGACTGAAGCTTTCTTT. The genes are TRBV5-1 and TRBJ1-1; 9 bases fit TRBD1. Trimming cost V 1 base and J 5 bases; bases outside gene matches: 12. This CDR3 region has 17 residues. CDR1 and CDR2 (germline): SGHRS, YFSETQ.

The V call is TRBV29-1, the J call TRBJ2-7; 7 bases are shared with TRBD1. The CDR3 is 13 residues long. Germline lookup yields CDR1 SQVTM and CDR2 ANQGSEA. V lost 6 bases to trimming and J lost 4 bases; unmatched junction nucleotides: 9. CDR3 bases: TGCAGCGTCGGATCCGGGACAGTTTACGAGCAGTACTTC. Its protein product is CSVGSGTVYEQYF.

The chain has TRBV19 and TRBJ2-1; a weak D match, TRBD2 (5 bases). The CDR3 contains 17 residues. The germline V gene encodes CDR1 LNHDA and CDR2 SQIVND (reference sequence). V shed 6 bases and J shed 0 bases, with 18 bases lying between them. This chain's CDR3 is CASSRSGSRTSYNEQFF. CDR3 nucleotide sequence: TGTGCCAGTAGCCGAAGCGGTAGCAGGACCTCCTACAATGAGCAGTTCTTC.

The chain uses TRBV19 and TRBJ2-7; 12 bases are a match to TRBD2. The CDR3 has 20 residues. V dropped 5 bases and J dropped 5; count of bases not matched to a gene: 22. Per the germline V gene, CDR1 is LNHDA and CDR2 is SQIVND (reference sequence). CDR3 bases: TGTGCCAGTAGTTTACAGGACCTGGGACTAGCGGGTACCTCGGGGGACGAGCAGTACTTC. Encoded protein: CASSLQDLGLAGTSGDEQYF.

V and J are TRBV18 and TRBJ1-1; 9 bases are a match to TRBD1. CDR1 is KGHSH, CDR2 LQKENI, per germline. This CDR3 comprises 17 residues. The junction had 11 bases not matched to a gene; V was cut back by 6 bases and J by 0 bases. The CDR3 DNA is TGTGCCAGCTCCCCCCAGACAGGGGGGTTGGTGAACACTGAAGCTTTCTTT. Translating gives CASSPQTGGLVNTEAFF.

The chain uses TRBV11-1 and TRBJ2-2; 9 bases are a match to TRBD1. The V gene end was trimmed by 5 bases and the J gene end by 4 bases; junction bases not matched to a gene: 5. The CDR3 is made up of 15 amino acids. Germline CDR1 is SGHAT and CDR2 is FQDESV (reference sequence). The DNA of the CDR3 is TGTGCCAGCAGCCCTGACAGGGGGAGCACCGGGGAGCTGTTTTTT. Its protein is CASSPDRGSTGELFF.

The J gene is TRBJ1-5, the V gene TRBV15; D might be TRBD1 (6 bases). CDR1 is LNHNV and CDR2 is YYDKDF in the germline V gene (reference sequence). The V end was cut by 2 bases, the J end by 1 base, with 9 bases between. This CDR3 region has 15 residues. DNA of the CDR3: TGTGCCACCAGCAGACCTACAGGGAGCAATCAGCCCCAGCATTTT. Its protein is CATSRPTGSNQPQHF.